These T cell receptor beta chains were read from a single sample in a study. TCRdb reprocessed the 5' RACE reads via MiXCR and lists one record per CDR3 protein. Of around 10,000 distinct CDR3 sequences in the sample, 14% were seen once. Material: Tregs sorted from blood. All receptors come from a female donor with breast cancer. CDR3s include the opening cysteine and the closing phenylalanine or tryptophan. A D gene is named only where the DNA matches it firmly. Size is stated for part of the rows, as once, few or many counts, or as a class when the clone is expanded.

clone_size: once
j_call: TRBJ1-5
v_call: TRBV18
d_call: NA
cdr3_aa: CASSPNGGGDQPQHF
cdr3_nt: TGTGCCAGCTCACCAAATGGGGGGGGCGATCAGCCCCAGCATTTT

clone_size: few
j_call: TRBJ1-1
v_call: TRBV4-3
d_call: TRBD1
cdr3_aa: CASSHDLGQEDTEAFF
cdr3_nt: TGCGCCAGCAGCCACGACTTGGGACAGGAGGACACTGAAGCTTTCTTT

clone_size: NA
j_call: TRBJ2-7
v_call: TRBV5-1
d_call: TRBD1
cdr3_aa: CASSLGRGQASSYEQYF
cdr3_nt: TGCGCCAGCAGCTTGGGAAGGGGGCAGGCCTCCTCCTACGAGCAGTACTTC

clone_size: few
j_call: TRBJ1-1
v_call: TRBV12-3/TRBV12-4
d_call: TRBD1
cdr3_aa: CASSLQGGSTEALF
cdr3_nt: TGTGCCAGCAGCCTCCAGGGGGGGAGCACTGAAGCTCTCTTT

clone_size: many
j_call: TRBJ2-2
v_call: TRBV19
d_call: NA
cdr3_aa: CASSSQAAGGELFF
cdr3_nt: TGTGCCAGTAGTAGCCAGGCGGCTGGCGGGGAGCTGTTTTTT

clone_size: NA
j_call: TRBJ2-5
v_call: TRBV30
d_call: NA
cdr3_aa: CAWSEKGRMETQYF
cdr3_nt: TGTGCCTGGAGTGAAAAGGGAAGGATGGAGACCCAGTACTTC

clone_size: few
j_call: TRBJ2-1
v_call: TRBV11-3
d_call: TRBD2
cdr3_aa: CASSLGSGGRWDEQFF
cdr3_nt: TGTGCCAGCAGCTTAGGTAGCGGGGGCCGCTGGGATGAGCAGTTCTTC

clone_size: NA
j_call: TRBJ2-1
v_call: TRBV5-1
d_call: NA
cdr3_aa: CASSPVDSSSYDEQFF
cdr3_nt: TGCGCCAGCAGCCCCGTCGACAGTAGCTCCTACGACGAGCAGTTCTTC

clone_size: many
j_call: TRBJ2-5
v_call: TRBV7-9
d_call: NA
cdr3_aa: CASSLGLAVGQETQYF
cdr3_nt: TGTGCCAGCAGCTTAGGTTTGGCTGTTGGGCAAGAGACCCAGTACTTC

clone_size: medium-sized
j_call: TRBJ1-1
v_call: TRBV11-2
d_call: NA
cdr3_aa: CASSSPTFLAPGSVNTEAFF
cdr3_nt: TGTGCCAGCAGCTCACCGACCTTTCTGGCACCGGGGAGTGTGAACACTGAAGCTTTCTTT

clone_size: medium-sized
j_call: TRBJ1-1
v_call: TRBV9
d_call: NA
cdr3_aa: CASSKGGGSTEAFF
cdr3_nt: TGTGCCAGCAGCAAGGGGGGGGGGAGCACTGAAGCTTTCTTT

clone_size: medium-sized
j_call: TRBJ2-5
v_call: TRBV7-9
d_call: NA
cdr3_aa: CASSLVGILSETQYF
cdr3_nt: TGTGCCAGCAGCTTAGTGGGCATCCTCAGCGAGACCCAGTACTTC

clone_size: NA
j_call: TRBJ2-3
v_call: TRBV15
d_call: NA
cdr3_aa: CATGLGGTADTQYF
cdr3_nt: TGTGCCACCGGCCTCGGGGGGACAGCAGATACGCAGTATTTT

clone_size: medium-sized
j_call: TRBJ1-2
v_call: TRBV27
d_call: NA
cdr3_aa: CASGETGWNYGYTF
cdr3_nt: TGTGCCAGCGGGGAAACAGGGTGGAACTATGGCTACACCTTC

clone_size: many
j_call: TRBJ2-3
v_call: TRBV18
d_call: NA
cdr3_aa: CASSPYREERDTQYF
cdr3_nt: TGTGCCAGCTCACCTTACAGGGAAGAAAGAGATACGCAGTATTTT

clone_size: NA
j_call: TRBJ1-1
v_call: TRBV5-1
d_call: TRBD1
cdr3_aa: CASSLGDRENTEAFF
cdr3_nt: TGCGCCAGCAGCTTGGGAGACAGGGAGAACACTGAAGCTTTCTTT

clone_size: many
j_call: TRBJ2-5
v_call: TRBV6-5
d_call: NA
cdr3_aa: CASSYSVRETQYF
cdr3_nt: TGTGCCAGCAGTTACTCCGTGAGGGAGACCCAGTACTTC

clone_size: few
j_call: TRBJ2-4
v_call: TRBV29-1
d_call: TRBD2
cdr3_aa: CSAEGGTSSAGQNIQYF
cdr3_nt: TGCAGCGCTGAAGGGGGGACTAGTTCGGCCGGCCAAAACATTCAGTACTTC

clone_size: many
j_call: TRBJ2-1
v_call: TRBV28
d_call: NA
cdr3_aa: CASSSDTPGADEQFF
cdr3_nt: TGTGCCAGCAGTTCTGACACGCCCGGGGCGGATGAGCAGTTCTTC

clone_size: many
j_call: TRBJ2-2
v_call: TRBV15
d_call: TRBD2
cdr3_aa: CATSREVAGGRFAGELFF
cdr3_nt: TGTGCCACCAGCAGAGAAGTAGCGGGGGGGAGATTCGCCGGGGAGCTGTTTTTT

clone_size: many
j_call: TRBJ2-3
v_call: TRBV5-1
d_call: NA
cdr3_aa: CASRATLADTQYF
cdr3_nt: TGCGCCAGCAGAGCGACGTTGGCAGATACGCAGTATTTT

clone_size: medium-sized
j_call: TRBJ2-5
v_call: TRBV4-1
d_call: TRBD2
cdr3_aa: CASSQVGMRRGEEETQYF
cdr3_nt: TGCGCCAGCAGCCAAGTTGGGATGCGGCGGGGGGAGGAAGAGACCCAGTACTTC

clone_size: once
j_call: TRBJ2-1
v_call: TRBV5-4
d_call: NA
cdr3_aa: CASSPGGGNSYNEQFF
cdr3_nt: TGTGCCAGCAGCCCCGGGGGTGGAAACTCCTACAATGAGCAGTTCTTC

clone_size: NA
j_call: TRBJ2-1
v_call: TRBV29-1
d_call: NA
cdr3_aa: CSVVLSGQRFDNEQSF
cdr3_nt: TGCAGCGTTGTTCTGAGCGGACAAAGATTCGACAATGAGCAGTCCTTC

clone_size: medium-sized
j_call: TRBJ2-3
v_call: TRBV20-1
d_call: TRBD2
cdr3_aa: CSATRTSSGDTQYF
cdr3_nt: TGCAGTGCTACGAGGACTAGTTCCGGGGATACGCAGTATTTT

clone_size: medium-sized
j_call: TRBJ2-3
v_call: TRBV5-1
d_call: TRBD2
cdr3_aa: CASSTGTSGGPVDTQYF
cdr3_nt: TGCGCCAGCAGCACCGGGACTAGCGGGGGCCCCGTAGATACGCAGTATTTT

clone_size: NA
j_call: TRBJ2-1
v_call: TRBV5-1
d_call: NA
cdr3_aa: CASSYRATGAYNEQFF
cdr3_nt: TGCGCCAGCAGCTATCGGGCCACGGGCGCCTATAATGAGCAGTTCTTC

clone_size: NA
j_call: TRBJ2-1
v_call: TRBV12-3/TRBV12-4
d_call: TRBD2
cdr3_aa: CASSLTAGGVEQFF
cdr3_nt: TGTGCCAGCAGTTTAACAGCGGGAGGAGTGGAGCAGTTCTTC

clone_size: many
j_call: TRBJ2-5
v_call: TRBV7-2
d_call: NA
cdr3_aa: CASSLIWGYQETQYF
cdr3_nt: TGTGCCAGCAGCTTGATCTGGGGTTACCAAGAGACCCAGTACTTC

clone_size: many
j_call: TRBJ1-3
v_call: TRBV6-6
d_call: NA
cdr3_aa: CASSYPRLGRTASGNTIYF
cdr3_nt: TGTGCCAGCAGTTACCCGCGTCTCGGTCGGACAGCCTCTGGAAACACCATATATTTT

clone_size: medium-sized
j_call: TRBJ2-7
v_call: TRBV7-2
d_call: NA
cdr3_aa: CASSSHHYEQYF
cdr3_nt: TGTGCCAGCAGCTCCCACCATTACGAGCAGTACTTC

clone_size: NA
j_call: TRBJ2-6
v_call: TRBV6-5
d_call: NA
cdr3_aa: CASSYSRSGANVLTF
cdr3_nt: TGTGCCAGCAGTTACTCAAGATCCGGGGCCAACGTCCTGACTTTC

clone_size: many
j_call: TRBJ2-1
v_call: TRBV18
d_call: TRBD1
cdr3_aa: CASSPPNRGQGYNEQFF
cdr3_nt: TGTGCCAGCTCACCACCGAACAGGGGGCAAGGCTACAATGAGCAGTTCTTC

clone_size: many
j_call: TRBJ2-2
v_call: TRBV28
d_call: NA
cdr3_aa: CASSLLARSGELFF
cdr3_nt: TGTGCCAGCAGTTTACTAGCGAGGAGCGGGGAGCTGTTTTTT

clone_size: few
j_call: TRBJ2-7
v_call: TRBV18
d_call: NA
cdr3_aa: CASADSSYEQYF
cdr3_nt: TGTGCCAGCGCGGACAGCTCCTACGAGCAGTACTTC

clone_size: many
j_call: TRBJ2-1
v_call: TRBV14
d_call: NA
cdr3_aa: CASSQLGPTQFF
cdr3_nt: TGTGCCAGCAGCCAGCTGGGGCCGACACAGTTCTTC

clone_size: NA
j_call: TRBJ1-1
v_call: TRBV6-6
d_call: NA
cdr3_aa: CASSYPARMNTEAFF
cdr3_nt: TGTGCCAGCAGTTACCCGGCCAGGATGAACACTGAAGCTTTCTTT

clone_size: many
j_call: TRBJ2-3
v_call: TRBV5-1
d_call: TRBD1
cdr3_aa: CASSFRTGGRTDTQYF
cdr3_nt: TGCGCCAGCAGCTTCCGGACAGGGGGTAGGACAGATACGCAGTATTTT

clone_size: NA
j_call: TRBJ1-4
v_call: TRBV6-6
d_call: NA
cdr3_aa: CASSTPSGTTNEKLFF
cdr3_nt: TGTGCCAGCAGTACACCCTCAGGGACAACTAATGAAAAACTGTTTTTT

clone_size: medium-sized
j_call: TRBJ2-4
v_call: TRBV6-5
d_call: NA
cdr3_aa: CASSYVPLAKNIQYF
cdr3_nt: TGTGCCAGCAGCTACGTCCCACTAGCCAAAAACATTCAGTACTTC

clone_size: medium-sized
j_call: TRBJ2-1
v_call: TRBV12-3/TRBV12-4
d_call: NA
cdr3_aa: CASSHRDWWGYNEQFF
cdr3_nt: TGTGCCAGCAGCCACCGGGACTGGTGGGGCTACAATGAGCAGTTCTTC

clone_size: NA
j_call: TRBJ2-1
v_call: TRBV28
d_call: TRBD2
cdr3_aa: CASSYPGTSGNNEQFF
cdr3_nt: TGTGCCAGCAGCTACCCCGGGACTAGCGGTAACAATGAGCAGTTCTTC

clone_size: medium-sized
j_call: TRBJ2-5
v_call: TRBV7-2
d_call: NA
cdr3_aa: CASSLDPGQETQYF
cdr3_nt: TGTGCCAGCAGCTTAGACCCAGGGCAAGAGACCCAGTACTTC

clone_size: medium-sized
j_call: TRBJ1-4
v_call: TRBV5-1
d_call: TRBD1
cdr3_aa: CASSSGTGGLKLFF
cdr3_nt: TGCGCCAGCAGCTCCGGGACAGGGGGGCTAAAACTGTTTTTT

clone_size: NA
j_call: TRBJ1-3
v_call: TRBV18
d_call: NA
cdr3_aa: CASSHYSDSGNTIYF
cdr3_nt: TGTGCCAGCTCACACTACAGTGACTCTGGAAACACCATATATTTT

clone_size: medium-sized
j_call: TRBJ2-4
v_call: TRBV4-3
d_call: NA
cdr3_aa: CASSQDLTSGTPRHF
cdr3_nt: TGCGCCAGCAGCCAAGATCTCACTTCCGGGACCCCGAGGCACTTC

clone_size: medium-sized
j_call: TRBJ2-5
v_call: TRBV28
d_call: NA
cdr3_aa: CASRNSGQETQYF
cdr3_nt: TGTGCCAGCAGAAACTCGGGCCAAGAGACCCAGTACTTC

clone_size: many
j_call: TRBJ1-3
v_call: TRBV20-1
d_call: TRBD1
cdr3_aa: CSARTSATGGTIYF
cdr3_nt: TGCAGTGCTAGAACCTCCGCGACAGGGGGCACCATATATTTT

clone_size: medium-sized
j_call: TRBJ2-1
v_call: TRBV5-1
d_call: TRBD2
cdr3_aa: CASSLRGRSYNEQFF
cdr3_nt: TGCGCCAGCAGCTTGCGCGGGAGGTCCTACAATGAGCAGTTCTTC

clone_size: medium-sized
j_call: TRBJ2-2
v_call: TRBV5-1
d_call: NA
cdr3_aa: CASSLLAPLDSNTGELFF
cdr3_nt: TGCGCCAGCAGCCTACTAGCCCCTTTGGACAGTAACACCGGGGAGCTGTTTTTT

clone_size: many
j_call: TRBJ2-7
v_call: TRBV5-1
d_call: NA
cdr3_aa: CASSSSGLRSYEQYF
cdr3_nt: TGCGCCAGCAGCTCGAGCGGCCTGAGATCCTACGAGCAGTACTTC

clone_size: medium-sized
j_call: TRBJ2-5
v_call: TRBV6-5
d_call: TRBD1
cdr3_aa: CASRTGLGTQYF
cdr3_nt: TGTGCCAGCCGGACAGGCCTAGGGACCCAGTACTTC

clone_size: many
j_call: TRBJ2-2
v_call: TRBV18
d_call: NA
cdr3_aa: CASSLQPGAGELFF
cdr3_nt: TGTGCCAGCTCACTGCAACCAGGGGCCGGGGAGCTGTTTTTT

clone_size: many
j_call: TRBJ1-2
v_call: TRBV5-1
d_call: TRBD1
cdr3_aa: CASSLIPGGFSYGYTF
cdr3_nt: TGCGCCAGCAGCTTGATTCCAGGGGGCTTCAGCTATGGCTACACCTTC